The clone carrying this T cell receptor beta chain appeared a few times. Its antigen is still unknown. The V segment lost 1 base and the J segment 3 bases; nucleotides outside the gene matches: 14. Germline V gene sequence: CDR1 SGHVS, CDR2 FNYEAQ. This CDR3 is built from 18 residues. From alopecia areata patients, lesional scalp punch biopsies and peripheral blood were collected. The sample belongs to a study of CD8+ T cells in alopecia areata. Study observations and caveats: Relative to normal scalp, lesional scalp, especially alopecia totalis/universalis, showed higher clonality. When scalp samples are sequenced, resident alphabeta T cells of normal skin are also captured. Clarity of TCR sharing across patients fell short of that in mice, possibly HLA-related.

RNA extraction and reverse transcription yielded cDNA as sequencing template. TCRdb's table, derived via immunoSEQ multiplex PCR, lists solely in-frame clones and lacks some. Counted here are about 110,000 clones, under 60% occurring once; the ten biggest clones make up roughly 25%. Sequencing was carried out using NKG2D-low CD8+ T cells sorted from blood. This receptor was identified in a human donor with alopecia areata. The rearrangement joins TRBV7-6 to TRBJ2-7; TRBD2 aligns across 8 bases. Written as DNA, the CDR3 is TGTGCCAGCAGCTTAGACCCCACTAGCGGAGCTCAATACTACGAGCAGTACTTC. Its translation: CASSLDPTSGAQYYEQYF.